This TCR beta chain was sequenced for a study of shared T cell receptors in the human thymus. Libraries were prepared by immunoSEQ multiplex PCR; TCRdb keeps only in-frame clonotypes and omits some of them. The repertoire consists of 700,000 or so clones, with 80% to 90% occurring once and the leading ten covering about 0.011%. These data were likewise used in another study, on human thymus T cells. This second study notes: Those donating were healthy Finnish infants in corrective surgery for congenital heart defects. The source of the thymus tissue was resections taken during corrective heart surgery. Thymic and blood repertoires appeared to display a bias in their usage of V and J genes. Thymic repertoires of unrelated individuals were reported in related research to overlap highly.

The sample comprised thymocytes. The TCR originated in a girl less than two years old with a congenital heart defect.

The CDR3 DNA sequence: TGTGCCAGCAGCCTACTGACAGGTTCCTACGAGCAGTACTTC. This codes for CASSLLTGSYEQYF. V is TRBV5-5 and J is TRBJ2-7; perhaps TRBD1 as D (6 bases). This CDR3 has 14 residues. The ends were cut back, 4 bases at V and 1 base at J, with 12 bases in the middle. Germline V gene lookup returns CDR1 SGHKS and CDR2 YYEKEE (reference sequence). Filled out from reference TRBV5-5 and TRBJ2-7, the complete variable domain reads DAGVTQSPTHLIKTRGQQVTLRCSPISGHKSVSWYQQVLGQGPQFIFQYYEKEERGRGNFPDRFSARQFPNYSSELNVNALLLGDSALYLCASSLLTGSYEQYFGPGTRLTVT.